This record covers a single T cell receptor beta chain. The data were taken from a study of blood T cell repertoires in COVID-19. The wider study: PBMCs, B-cell-depleted T cells, or T cells provided the cDNA or gDNA that made up the material.

Original handling: Using reference gene primer amplification, nucleated cell counts were estimated. The data were produced by immunoSEQ multiplex PCR, yet TCRdb's version contains in-frame clones alone and is incomplete. V and J calls and clone size follow that table, whereas D and trimming were derived from the DNA. The sample comprises just under 250,000 clones, 85% to 90% of which are singletons, and under 5% rests with the top ten. Assignment of participants to cohorts was predicated upon participant-reported clinical history. Germline CDR1 reads SGHNT; CDR2 reads YENEEA. After removal of 5 bases from V and 6 bases from J, the junction contained 6 bases not matched to a gene. The CDR3 is 13 amino acids.

The sequenced sample was PBMCs or T cells enriched from blood (not recorded which). V and J are TRBV11-3 and TRBJ2-7; the match to TRBD1 covers 8 bases. This TCR was sampled from a woman in her twenties or thirties who had recovered from COVID-19. The CDR3 loop reads CASSVRTGREQYF. CDR3 sequence (DNA): TGTGCCAGCAGCGTCCGGACAGGGCGCGAGCAGTACTTC.